Below are 10 T cell receptor beta chains sequenced from a single sample in a study of CD8 T cells in Susac syndrome. Reverse transcription of 0.5 to 1 ug RNA used random hexamers. TCRdb passed the immunoSEQ multiplex PCR reads through MiXCR, listing each CDR3 protein once. This sample has some 180,000 distinct CDR3 sequences, with roughly 94% found just once. The sequenced sample was CD4+ T cells from PBMCs. The receptor source for this set is a human donor with Susac syndrome.

This chain uses TRBV11-2 with TRBJ2-3; D is perhaps TRBD1 (6 bases). Trimming removed 5 bases at V and 3 bases at J, with 12 bases between. The CDR3 runs to 14 residues. The germline gives CDR1 SGHAT, CDR2 FQNNGV. The CDR3 protein is CASSERQATDTQYF. The CDR3 bases are TGTGCCAGCAGCGAAAGACAGGCGACAGATACGCAGTATTTT.

This clonotype was seen a single time. The V and J genes are TRBV7-9 and TRBJ2-7; D might be TRBD2 (6 bases). V lost 3 bases and J 4 bases, leaving 16 bases between the germline ends. Germline V gives CDR1 SEHNR, CDR2 FQNEAQ (reference sequence). The CDR3 is 15 residues long. CDR3 sequence: CASSFAPTGSYEQYF. For the CDR3, the DNA is TGTGCCAGCAGCTTTGCCCCCACCGGGAGTTACGAGCAGTACTTC.

This clonotype occurred a few times. At one boundary the junction diverges from the germline segment, which might be a read error. The chain combines TRBV5-1 with TRBJ2-3; 9 positions match TRBD2. CDR3 size: 15 residues. Germline V gene lookup returns CDR1 SGHRS and CDR2 YFSETQ. CDR3 DNA: TGTGCCAGCAGCTTAGCTAGCGGGGGCACAGATACGCAGTATTTT. Translated, it gives CASSLASGGTDTQYF. Complete variable domain (other parts from reference TRBV5-1 and TRBJ2-3): KAGVTQTPRYLIKTRGQQVTLSCSPISGHRSVSWYQQTPGQGLQFLFEYFSETQRNKGNFPGRFSGRQFSNSRSEMNVSTLELGDSALYLCASSLASGGTDTQYFGPGTRLTVL.

This clonotype occurred once. The chain employs TRBV25-1 and TRBJ2-2; D is perhaps TRBD1 or TRBD2 (5 bases each). The CDR3 has 12 amino acids. Trimming cost V 6 bases and J 5 bases, with 7 bases left between them. Germline CDR1 reads MGHDK; CDR2 reads SYGVNS. The CDR3 loop reads CASRGVTGELFF. CDR3 nucleotides: TGTGCCAGCAGGGGGGTGACCGGGGAGCTGTTTTTT. Variable domain in full (rest from reference TRBV25-1 and TRBJ2-2): EADIYQTPRYLVIGTGKKITLECSQTMGHDKMYWYQQDPGMELHLIHYSYGVNSTEKGDLSSESTVSRIRTEHFPLTLESARPSHTSQYLCASRGVTGELFFGEGSRLTVL.

This sequence joins TRBV20-1 and TRBJ2-1; 14 positions match TRBD2. V trimming: 1 base; J trimming: 7 bases; junction bases outside the gene matches: 15. The length of the CDR3 is 19 residues. Germline V gene lookup returns CDR1 DFQATT and CDR2 SNEGSKA (reference sequence). CDR3 nucleotides: TGCAGTGCTAGAGTCATGGGGACTAGCGGGAGTCGGCGATTAAATGAGCAGTTCTTC. Its translation: CSARVMGTSGSRRLNEQFF.

The chain recombines TRBV20-1 with TRBJ2-7; D is perhaps TRBD1 or TRBD2 (5 bases each). The CDR3 has 13 residues. Germline assignment: CDR1 DFQATT and CDR2 SNEGSKA (reference sequence). Between the trimmed V and J ends, which lost 3 bases and 1 base, there was a span of 10 bases. The CDR3 sequence: CSARGTPSYEQYF. CDR3 bases: TGCAGTGCTAGGGGGACCCCTTCCTACGAGCAGTACTTC.

The chain links TRBV6-6 to TRBJ2-2; no firm D call. Trimming left V 10 bases short and J 6 bases short, with 9 bases between. Germline V lookup: CDR1 MNHNY, CDR2 SVGAGI (reference sequence). CDR3 length: 11 residues. CDR3 DNA: TGTGCCACTCTTGGTCCCGGGGAGCTGTTTTTT. Translated, it gives CATLGPGELFF.

This chain links TRBV29-1 with TRBJ1-2; D remains unclear. V was pared by 3 bases and J by 1 base, with 3 bases between. Germline V lookup: CDR1 SQVTM, CDR2 ANQGSEA. The CDR3 is 11 residues long. CDR3 loop: CSVEDNYGYTF. Here the CDR3 DNA reads TGCAGCGTTGAGGATAACTATGGCTACACCTTC.

The CDR3 bases are TGTGCCAGCAGCCTATACGACCCCAGGGGTACTGAAGCTTTCTTT. It specifies CASSLYDPRGTEAFF. The chain links TRBV3-1 to TRBJ1-1; D might be TRBD1 (6 bases). CDR1 is LGHDT and CDR2 is YNNKEL in the germline V gene (reference sequence). The CDR3 has 15 residues. With 4 bases removed from V and 5 bases from J, the gap between germline ends came to 17 bases.

The CDR3 bases are TGTGCCAGCAGCTGGGGCGGGGTGCCGTCTGAAGCTTTCTTT. Translating it yields CASSWGGVPSEAFF. V usage is TRBV7-3 and J usage is TRBJ1-1; possible D gene TRBD1, 5 bases. This CDR3 comprises 14 residues. V lost 4 bases and J 6 bases, leaving 15 bases between the germline ends. Looked up from germline, CDR1 is SGHTA and CDR2 is FQGTGA. Drawing the rest from reference TRBV7-3 and TRBJ1-1, the complete variable domain is GAGVSQTPSNKVTEKGKYVELRCDPISGHTALYWYRQSLGQGPEFLIYFQGTGAADDSGLPNDRFFAVRPEGSVSTLKIQRTERGDSAVYLCASSWGGVPSEAFFGQGTRLTVV.